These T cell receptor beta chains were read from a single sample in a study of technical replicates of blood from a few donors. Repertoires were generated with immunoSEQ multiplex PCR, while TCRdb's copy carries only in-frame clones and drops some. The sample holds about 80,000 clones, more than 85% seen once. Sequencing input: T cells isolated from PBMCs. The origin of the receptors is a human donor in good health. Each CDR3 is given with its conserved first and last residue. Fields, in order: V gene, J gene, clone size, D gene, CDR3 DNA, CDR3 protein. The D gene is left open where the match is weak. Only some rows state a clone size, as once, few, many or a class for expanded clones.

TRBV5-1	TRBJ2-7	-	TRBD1	TGCGCCAGCAGCTCCGCACCGGGACAGGGTACCTACGAGCAGTACTTC	CASSSAPGQGTYEQYF
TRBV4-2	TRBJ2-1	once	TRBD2	TGTGCCAGCAGCCCCAGAGGGCTAGCGGGAGGGCCTGGGTCCTACAATGAGCAGTTCTTC	CASSPRGLAGGPGSYNEQFF
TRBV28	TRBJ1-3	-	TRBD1	TGTGCCAGCAGTTCCCCCACGACAGGGATTGCAGGAAACACCATATATTTT	CASSSPTTGIAGNTIYF
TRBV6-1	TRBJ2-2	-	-	TGTGCCAGCAGCCAACTATGGGGCTCCCCCGGGGAGCTGTTTTTT	CASSQLWGSPGELFF
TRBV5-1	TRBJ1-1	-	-	TGCGCCAGCAGCTCTCTCTCGAACACTGAAGCTTTCTTT	CASSSLSNTEAFF
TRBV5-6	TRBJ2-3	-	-	TGTGCCAGCAGCTTGGTAATAGGGGCAGATACGCAGTATTTT	CASSLVIGADTQYF
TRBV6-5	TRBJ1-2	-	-	TGTGCCAGCAGGCCTGGGGGCGCAGATGGCTACACCTTC	CASRPGGADGYTF
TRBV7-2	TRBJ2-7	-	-	TGTGCCAGCAGCCAGTGGGGGCAGGGGAACGAGCAGTACTTC	CASSQWGQGNEQYF
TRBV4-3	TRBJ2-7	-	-	TGCGCCAGCAGCCAAGATCTCGGGGTGGCCTACGAGCAGTACTTC	CASSQDLGVAYEQYF
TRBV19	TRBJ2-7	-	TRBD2	TGTGCCAGTAGTATCATAGCGGGAGGGCCCTACGAGCAGTACTTC	CASSIIAGGPYEQYF
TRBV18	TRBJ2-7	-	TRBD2	TGTGCCAGCTCAACGGGAGGCACTTACTACGAGCAGTACTTC	CASSTGGTYYEQYF
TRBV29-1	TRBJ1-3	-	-	TGCAGCGTTGGATTGGGGGGGAACACCATATATTTT	CSVGLGGNTIYF
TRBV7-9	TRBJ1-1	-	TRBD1	TGTGCCAGCACCCTAGGGGGCAACACTGAAGCTTTCTTT	CASTLGGNTEAFF
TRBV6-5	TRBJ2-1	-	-	TGTGCCAGCAGTTCCCGGAGCTCCTACAATGAGCAGTTCTTC	CASSSRSSYNEQFF
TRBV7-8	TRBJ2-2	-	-	TGTGCCAGCAGTTTTGACTATGCGAACACCGGGGAGCTGTTTTTT	CASSFDYANTGELFF
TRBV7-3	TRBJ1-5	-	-	TGTGCCAGCAGCCTCCCTCCGTGGACACTCCAGGGGCGCAATCAGCCCCAGCATTTT	CASSLPPWTLQGRNQPQHF
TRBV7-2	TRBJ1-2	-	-	TGTGCCAGCAGCTTCCTTGGGGGCGGCTACACCTTC	CASSFLGGGYTF
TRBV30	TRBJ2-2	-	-	TGTGCCTGGAGTGACTCCAGACTTCACCTAGAGGCCGGGGAGCTGTTTTTT	CAWSDSRLHLEAGELFF
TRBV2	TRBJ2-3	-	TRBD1	TGTGCCACCGATATCTTGACAGGGGGGACAGATACGCAGTATTTT	CATDILTGGTDTQYF
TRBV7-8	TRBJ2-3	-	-	TGTGCCAGCAGCTTACGGTTCCTAGCAAATACGCAGTATTTT	CASSLRFLANTQYF
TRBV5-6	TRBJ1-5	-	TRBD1	TGTGCCAGCAGCTACGGGACAGGCGAGCAGCCCCAGCATTTT	CASSYGTGEQPQHF
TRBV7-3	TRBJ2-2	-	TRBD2	TGTGCCAGCAGCTTAGGGCGGGAGTTTACCGGGGAGCTGTTTTTT	CASSLGREFTGELFF
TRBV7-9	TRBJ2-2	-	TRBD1	TGTGCCAGCAGCTCACACGGGACAGCGCTTTCCGGGGAGCTGTTTTTT	CASSSHGTALSGELFF
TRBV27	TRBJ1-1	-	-	TGTGCCAGCAGTTTAGGACAGAGAACTGAAGCTTTCTTT	CASSLGQRTEAFF
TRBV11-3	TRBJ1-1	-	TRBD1	TGTGCCAGCACCGTTAGGGGGCGTGGAACTGAAGCTTTCTTT	CASTVRGRGTEAFF
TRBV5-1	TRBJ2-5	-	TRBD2	TGCGCCAGCAGCTCTCTAGCGGGATCGGAGACCCAGTACTTC	CASSSLAGSETQYF
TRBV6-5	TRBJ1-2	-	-	TGTGCTGTCGCAGGCTCTAACTATGGCTACACCTTC	CAVAGSNYGYTF
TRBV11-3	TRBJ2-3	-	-	TGTGCCAGCAGCTCCTGGGGAGCAACTAGGGATACGCAGTATTTT	CASSSWGATRDTQYF
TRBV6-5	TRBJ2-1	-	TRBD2	TGTGCCAGCAGTCCTAGCGGGACTTCCTACAATGAGCAGTTCTTC	CASSPSGTSYNEQFF
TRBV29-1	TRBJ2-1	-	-	TGCAGCGTTGATATGTTAGGGGACAATGAGCAGTTCTTC	CSVDMLGDNEQFF
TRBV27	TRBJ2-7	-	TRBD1	TGTGCCAGCAGTCCATGGACAGGGGAGGGCGAGCAGTACTTC	CASSPWTGEGEQYF
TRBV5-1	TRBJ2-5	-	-	TGCGCCAGCAGCTTGTATAGCGGAAGATACCAAGAGACCCAGTACTTC	CASSLYSGRYQETQYF
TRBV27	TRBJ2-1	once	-	TGTGCCAGCATGGAGGGAATTAACAATGAGCAGTTCTTC	CASMEGINNEQFF
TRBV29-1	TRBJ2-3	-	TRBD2	TGCAGCGTTGAAACCGGGACTAGCCTCGATACGCAGTATTTT	CSVETGTSLDTQYF